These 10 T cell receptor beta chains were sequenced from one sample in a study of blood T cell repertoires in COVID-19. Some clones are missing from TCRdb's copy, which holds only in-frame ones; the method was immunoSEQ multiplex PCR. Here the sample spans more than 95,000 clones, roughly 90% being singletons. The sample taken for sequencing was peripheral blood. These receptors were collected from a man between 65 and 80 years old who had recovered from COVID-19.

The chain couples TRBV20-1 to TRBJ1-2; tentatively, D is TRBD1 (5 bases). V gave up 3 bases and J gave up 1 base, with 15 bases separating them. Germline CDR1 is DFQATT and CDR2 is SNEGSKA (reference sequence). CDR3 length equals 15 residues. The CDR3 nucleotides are TGCAGTGCTAGTGGGTGGGGAGGGGTTAACTATGGCTACACCTTC. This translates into CSASGWGGVNYGYTF.

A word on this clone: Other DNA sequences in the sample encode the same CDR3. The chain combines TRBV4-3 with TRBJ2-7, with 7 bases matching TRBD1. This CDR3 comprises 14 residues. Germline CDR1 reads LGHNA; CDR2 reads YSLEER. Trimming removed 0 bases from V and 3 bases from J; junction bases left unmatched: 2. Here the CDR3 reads CASSQERQGYEQYF. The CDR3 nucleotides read TGCGCCAGCAGCCAAGAAAGACAGGGCTACGAGCAGTACTTC.

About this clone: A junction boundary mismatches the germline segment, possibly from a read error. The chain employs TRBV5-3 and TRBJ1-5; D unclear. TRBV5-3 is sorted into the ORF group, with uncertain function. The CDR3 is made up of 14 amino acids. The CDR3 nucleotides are TGTGCCAGAAGCTCAGGCGGGAGCAATCGGCCCCAGCATTTT. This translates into CARSSGGSNRPQHF.

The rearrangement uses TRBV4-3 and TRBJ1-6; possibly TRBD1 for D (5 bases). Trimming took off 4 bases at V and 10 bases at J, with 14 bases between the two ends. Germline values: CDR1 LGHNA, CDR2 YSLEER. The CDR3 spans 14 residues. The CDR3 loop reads CASSLDFGGSPLHF. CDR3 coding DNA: TGCGCCAGCAGCCTCGACTTCGGGGGGTCACCCCTCCACTTT.

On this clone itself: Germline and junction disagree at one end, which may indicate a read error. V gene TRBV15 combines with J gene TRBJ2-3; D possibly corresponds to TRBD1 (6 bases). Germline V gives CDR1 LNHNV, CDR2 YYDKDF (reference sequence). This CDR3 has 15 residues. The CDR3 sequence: CATSREGVGPFPGDF. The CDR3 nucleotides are TGTGCCACCAGCAGAGAGGGGGTTGGGCCTTTCCCAGGGGATTTT.

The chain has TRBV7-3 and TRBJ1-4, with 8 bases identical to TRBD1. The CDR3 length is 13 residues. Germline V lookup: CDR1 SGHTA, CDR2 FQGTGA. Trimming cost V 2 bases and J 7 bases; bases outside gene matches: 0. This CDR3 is CASSLGTGEKLFF. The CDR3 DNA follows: TGTGCCAGCAGCTTAGGGACAGGTGAAAAACTGTTTTTT.

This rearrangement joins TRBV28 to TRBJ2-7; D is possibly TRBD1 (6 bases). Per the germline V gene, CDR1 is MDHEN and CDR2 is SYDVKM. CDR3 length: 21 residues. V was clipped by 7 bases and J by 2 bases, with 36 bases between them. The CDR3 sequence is CASNFPSMNTQAGAMAYEQYF. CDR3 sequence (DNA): TGTGCCAGCAATTTTCCCTCAATGAATACCCAGGCAGGGGCGATGGCCTACGAGCAGTACTTC.

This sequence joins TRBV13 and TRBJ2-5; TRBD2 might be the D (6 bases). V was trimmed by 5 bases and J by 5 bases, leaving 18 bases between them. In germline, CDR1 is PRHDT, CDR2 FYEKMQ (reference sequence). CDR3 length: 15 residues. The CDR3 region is CASSPLAPPRETQYF. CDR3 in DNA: TGTGCCAGCAGCCCACTAGCCCCTCCCAGGGAGACCCAGTACTTC.

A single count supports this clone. CDR3 residues: CASSARLAGTDTQYF. The DNA for the CDR3 is TGTGCCAGCAGCGCCAGACTAGCGGGCACAGATACGCAGTATTTT. The genes are TRBV9 and TRBJ2-3, with TRBD2 identical over 9 bases. V was clipped by 3 bases and J by 1 base; unmatched bases: 3. This CDR3 contains 15 residues. Germline lookup yields CDR1 SGDLS and CDR2 YYNGEE.

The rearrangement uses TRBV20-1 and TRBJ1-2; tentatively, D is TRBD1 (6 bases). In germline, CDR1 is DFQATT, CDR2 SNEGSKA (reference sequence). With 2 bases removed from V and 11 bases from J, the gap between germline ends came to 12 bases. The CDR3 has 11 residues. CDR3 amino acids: CSARQGLRYTF. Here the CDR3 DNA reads TGCAGTGCTAGACAGGGGCTACGTTACACCTTC.